One sample yielded the 2 T cell receptor beta chains listed below, sequenced in a study of human CD8 memory T cell subsets. UMI-labeled 5' RACE produced the TCR beta libraries. TCRdb re-called the 5' RACE reads; one entry per CDR3 protein, DNA not given. The repertoire table contains roughly 10,000 distinct CDR3 sequences. Sequenced material: CD8+ T cells from PBMCs. All receptors come from a human donor in good health.

V is TRBV7-9 and J is TRBJ2-4; without DNA, the TCRdb call of TRBD1 cannot be checked. Germline CDR1 and CDR2: SEHNR and FQNEAQ (reference sequence). The CDR3 spans 14 residues. CDR3 residues: CASRLTGGADIQYF. Based on the CDR3 plus reference TRBV7-9 and TRBJ2-4, the full variable domain is DTGVSQNPRHKITKRGQNVTFRCDPISEHNRLYWYRQTLGQGPEFLTYFQNEAQLEKSRLLSDRFSAERPKGSFSTLEIQRTEQGDSAMYLCASRLTGGADIQYFGAGTRLSVL.

The chain recombines TRBV4-3 with TRBJ2-1; the TCRdb call, TRBD2, lacks DNA for checking. Germline-derived CDR1 and CDR2 are LGHNA and YSLEER. The CDR3 has 15 amino acids. The CDR3 reads CASSQGLAGEGEQFF.